This T cell receptor (beta chain) is drawn from a study of T cells in Graves' hyperthyroidism and ophthalmopathy. About the study: Staff took peripheral blood when the initial diagnosis was made, before any treatment began.

Amplified TCR beta CDR3 regions came from RNA transcripts. Primed by the HTBI set, a first-round RT-PCR was run on the TCR CDR3. TCRdb fed the multiplex PCR reads into MiXCR, producing one record per CDR3 protein. The sample carries about half a million distinct CDR3 sequences, about 20% recorded once. This clonotype was recorded a few times. Patients affected by ophthalmopathy presented a Clinical Activity Score of at least 3, a NOSPECS grade of at least 4, and disease duration below 3 months. This CDR3 region has 14 residues. Germline V gene sequence: CDR1 SGHAT, CDR2 FQNNGV. V lost 5 bases and J lost 10; bases outside the gene matches: 13.

The sequenced sample was blood. The sequence derives from a woman in her 70s with Graves' ophthalmopathy. V usage is TRBV11-2 and J usage is TRBJ1-2, with 7 bases identical to TRBD1. For the CDR3, the DNA is TGTGCCAGCAGCCTCACCCCACGGGACAGTGTCTACACCTTC. It specifies CASSLTPRDSVYTF.